Listed below are T cell receptor beta chains from one sample, sequenced in a study of STAT5B mutations in CD4+ large granular lymphocyte leukemia. Profiled with immunoSEQ multiplex PCR; TCRdb holds only in-frame clones, not every one. This table holds approximately 30,000 clones, 65% to 70% found once. The specimen sequenced was CD4+ T cells from blood buffy coats. These receptors were taken from a human donor in good health. Both conserved end residues are part of each CDR3. The D gene is left open where the match is weak. Expanded clones get a size class; other rows say once, few or many, or leave the size out.

abundance,v_gene,j_gene,d_gene,CDR3aa,CDR3nt
-,TRBV2,TRBJ1-2,-,CASSEALGALYGYTF,TGTGCCAGCAGTGAAGCTCTCGGGGCCCTCTATGGCTACACCTTC
-,TRBV6-6,TRBJ1-5,-,CASSYSAGREPQHF,TGTGCCAGCAGTTACTCTGCAGGTCGGGAGCCCCAGCATTTT
-,TRBV7-2,TRBJ1-2,-,CASSWGEGLGYGYTF,TGTGCCAGCAGCTGGGGGGAGGGACTGGGGTATGGCTACACCTTC
-,TRBV2,TRBJ1-1,TRBD1,CASSGQGTNTEAFF,TGTGCCAGCAGTGGACAGGGTACCAACACTGAAGCTTTCTTT
-,TRBV13,TRBJ1-2,-,CASSRRTENYGYTF,TGTGCCAGCAGCAGGCGGACAGAGAACTATGGCTACACCTTC
-,TRBV7-2,TRBJ1-6,-,CASSSLRGGSSPLHF,TGTGCCAGCAGCTCCCTTAGGGGGGGAAGTTCACCCCTCCACTTT
-,TRBV4-3,TRBJ2-7,TRBD2,CASSQEVKRGGRSYEQYF,TGCGCCAGCAGCCAAGAAGTTAAGCGGGGGGGCAGGTCCTACGAGCAGTACTTC
-,TRBV9,TRBJ1-5,TRBD1,CASSVGDRANQPQHF,TGTGCCAGCAGCGTGGGGGACAGGGCCAATCAGCCCCAGCATTTT
-,TRBV7-8,TRBJ2-7,-,CASSLASLGLGTYYEQYF,TGTGCCAGCAGCTTAGCTAGTCTAGGACTAGGGACATACTACGAGCAGTACTTC
-,TRBV18,TRBJ2-5,-,CASSPNPTTSGPGKGETQYF,TGTGCCAGCTCACCCAACCCCACGACCTCGGGTCCCGGGAAGGGGGAGACCCAGTACTTC
-,TRBV10-2,TRBJ1-4,TRBD1,CASRRTGVYEKLFF,TGCGCCAGCCGCCGGACAGGGGTATATGAAAAACTGTTTTTT
-,TRBV11-1,TRBJ2-2,-,CASSLRYSGELFF,TGTGCCAGCAGCTTAAGGTACTCCGGGGAGCTGTTTTTT
-,TRBV5-1,TRBJ2-7,TRBD1,CASSANPDRSSSYEQYF,TGCGCCAGCAGCGCAAACCCGGACAGGTCAAGCTCCTACGAGCAGTACTTC
-,TRBV7-6,TRBJ2-5,-,CASSSALGPGTQYF,TGTGCCAGCAGCTCTGCCCTGGGCCCCGGGACCCAGTACTTC
-,TRBV2,TRBJ1-1,-,CASILLRGWMNTEAFF,TGTGCCAGCATTTTACTCCGGGGCTGGATGAACACTGAAGCTTTCTTT
-,TRBV7-3,TRBJ1-1,-,CASSLFQGDTEAFF,TGTGCCAGCAGCTTATTCCAGGGAGACACTGAAGCTTTCTTT
-,TRBV5-1,TRBJ1-2,-,CASSLGRVSNYGYTF,TGCGCCAGCAGCTTGGGTAGAGTCTCTAACTATGGCTACACCTTC
-,TRBV6-1,TRBJ2-3,TRBD2,CASSEVAGGDTDTQYF,TGTGCCAGCAGTGAAGTTGCGGGGGGGGACACAGATACGCAGTATTTT
once,TRBV19,TRBJ2-5,TRBD2,CASQRGGETQYF,TGTGCCTCACAACGGGGGGGAGAGACCCAGTACTTC
-,TRBV5-1,TRBJ2-3,-,CASSLLSADTQYF,TGCGCCAGCAGCTTGTTAAGCGCAGATACGCAGTATTTT
-,TRBV6-1,TRBJ1-3,TRBD1,CASNTRDRGGNTIYF,TGTGCCAGCAACACCCGGGACAGGGGCGGCAACACCATATATTTT
-,TRBV5-1,TRBJ2-5,TRBD1,CASSTGQGAMEKTQYF,TGCGCCAGCAGCACGGGACAGGGGGCTATGGAAAAGACCCAGTACTTC
-,TRBV5-1,TRBJ2-1,TRBD1,CASSLQGAQEFF,TGCGCCAGCAGCTTACAGGGGGCGCAGGAGTTCTTC
few,TRBV28,TRBJ1-1,-,CASRSHGEGTEAFF,TGTGCCAGCAGAAGCCATGGGGAGGGCACTGAAGCTTTCTTT
-,TRBV27,TRBJ2-2,TRBD1,CASSRGTANTGELFF,TGTGCCAGCAGCAGGGGGACAGCGAACACCGGGGAGCTGTTTTTT
-,TRBV7-2,TRBJ2-1,TRBD2,CASTPKRLAGYNEQFF,TGTGCCAGCACTCCAAAACGACTAGCGGGATACAATGAGCAGTTCTTC
-,TRBV11-3,TRBJ1-4,TRBD1,CASSFGQVEKLFF,TGTGCCAGCAGCTTCGGACAGGTCGAAAAACTGTTTTTT
-,TRBV29-1,TRBJ2-7,TRBD1,CSVEVEAGGTYEQYF,TGCAGCGTTGAAGTTGAGGCAGGGGGCACCTACGAGCAGTACTTC
-,TRBV7-9,TRBJ1-2,TRBD1,CASSLAPDRAITF,TGTGCCAGCAGCTTGGCTCCCGACAGGGCCATCACCTTC
-,TRBV6-5,TRBJ1-2,-,CASMGYREITGGYTF,TGTGCCAGCATGGGGTACAGGGAGATCACAGGTGGCTACACCTTC
-,TRBV27,TRBJ1-2,-,CASSSLAEAGGYGYTF,TGTGCCAGCAGTTCATTGGCGGAAGCTGGGGGCTATGGCTACACCTTC
-,TRBV11-3,TRBJ2-5,TRBD2,CASTPEGAGGSETQYF,TGTGCCAGCACCCCTGAGGGTGCGGGGGGGTCTGAGACCCAGTACTTC
few,TRBV6-5,TRBJ1-2,-,CASSTGTGRGGYTF,TGTGCCAGCAGTACCGGGACGGGCCGTGGTGGCTACACCTTC
few,TRBV7-9,TRBJ2-7,-,CASSFSGPEQYF,TGTGCCAGCAGCTTTTCAGGGCCCGAGCAGTACTTC
-,TRBV12-5,TRBJ2-3,TRBD2,CASGLVQSSGGRGDTQYF,TGTGCTAGTGGTTTGGTACAGTCTAGCGGGGGGCGCGGAGATACGCAGTATTTT
few,TRBV11-3,TRBJ2-7,TRBD1,CASSLKRQGEQYF,TGTGCCAGCAGCCTCAAGAGACAGGGGGAGCAGTACTTC
-,TRBV5-4,TRBJ2-1,-,CASSFGGGDNEQFF,TGTGCCAGCAGCTTCGGGGGCGGGGACAATGAGCAGTTCTTC
-,TRBV18,TRBJ1-3,-,CASSPSPLSGNTIYF,TGTGCCAGCTCACCAAGCCCACTCTCTGGAAACACCATATATTTT
-,TRBV4-3,TRBJ2-3,-,CASSQDRWQPTDTQYF,TGCGCCAGCAGCCAAGATAGGTGGCAGCCGACAGATACGCAGTATTTT
-,TRBV27,TRBJ2-7,TRBD1,CASRGQGAGSSYEQYF,TGTGCCAGCAGGGGGCAGGGGGCAGGAAGCTCCTACGAGCAGTACTTC
-,TRBV19,TRBJ2-7,-,CASRNRGGTGAYEQYF,TGTGCCAGTAGAAATCGGGGGGGGACAGGAGCCTACGAGCAGTACTTC
-,TRBV4-1,TRBJ2-3,TRBD1,CASSLLSGTGDVTDTQYF,TGCGCCAGCAGCCTACTATCCGGGACAGGGGACGTGACAGATACGCAGTATTTT
-,TRBV5-1,TRBJ2-3,-,CASSVRGDTDTQYF,TGCGCCAGCAGCGTACGCGGGGACACAGATACGCAGTATTTT
-,TRBV28,TRBJ2-3,-,CASSLGGQGGLTDTQYF,TGTGCCAGCAGTCTGGGCGGGCAGGGAGGCCTCACAGATACGCAGTATTTT